One and the same sample provided the 19 T cell receptor beta chains below, sequenced in a study of regulatory T cells in long-lasting Graves disease. Time point here: persistent/refractory GD, antithyroid drugs over 5 years with positive TRAb. PBMCs provided the RNA from which the TCR library was made. HTBI primers from iRepertoire and Arm-PCR of CDR3 regions yielded the TCR beta libraries. One entry per CDR3 protein, called by TCRdb with MiXCR from the multiplex PCR reads. The sample records 300,000 to 350,000 distinct CDR3 sequences, about 20% being singletons. The starting material was peripheral blood mononuclear cells (PBMCs), obtained when the disease was refractory, from a patient treated with antithyroid drugs. All receptors derive from a female donor with Graves disease.

This rearrangement joins TRBV19 to TRBJ2-2; 11 bases are a match to TRBD2. The CDR3 is 16 residues long. Germline trimming cut 4 bases from V and 0 bases from J; bases unmatched to any gene: 1. Germline loops: CDR1 LNHDA, CDR2 SQIVND (reference sequence). The CDR3 protein is CASSRTSGPNTGELFF. In DNA form, the CDR3 reads TGTGCCAGTAGTAGGACTAGCGGGCCGAACACCGGGGAGCTGTTTTTT.

This clonotype was seen only a few times. J is TRBJ1-6 and V is TRBV7-9, with D unresolved. The germline V and J ends were trimmed by 1 base and 8 bases, with 12 bases remaining between them. The germline gives CDR1 SEHNR, CDR2 FQNEAQ (reference sequence). The CDR3 has 15 residues. CDR3 sequence reads: CASSLGGGIDSPLHF. CDR3 in DNA: TGTGCCAGCAGCTTAGGGGGAGGGATAGATTCACCCCTCCACTTT.

This clonotype was detected ten times or more. The V call is TRBV4-1, the J call TRBJ2-5, with TRBD2 identical over 7 bases. Germline V CDR1 and CDR2: MGHRA, YSYEKL. V gave up 5 bases and J gave up 4 bases; unmatched junction bases: 4. The CDR3 is made up of 13 amino acids. Here the CDR3 DNA reads TGCGCCAGCAGCGTCTTAGCGGGAGAGACCCAGTACTTC. Amino acids: CASSVLAGETQYF.

This clonotype was detected only a few times. This may be a read error, as it is one base from a much larger clone. The chain has TRBV3-1 and TRBJ2-5; 7 bases agree with TRBD2. CDR3 size: 15 residues. Germline CDR1 LGHDT, CDR2 YNNKEL (reference sequence). The CDR3 DNA reads as TGTGCCAACAGCCCACGACGCGGGAGTGGACAGACCCAGTACTTC. Encoded protein: CANSPRRGSGQTQYF.

The table lists this clonotype with many counts. This sequence joins TRBV28 and TRBJ2-7; D remains ambiguous. Germline-derived CDR1 and CDR2 are MDHEN and SYDVKM. This CDR3 region has 17 residues. V was pared by 4 bases and J by 1 base, with 20 bases between. The CDR3 DNA sequence: TGTGCCAGCAGTTATCCCCCAGTGGTACGGCCATCCTACGAGCAGTACTTC. It codes for CASSYPPVVRPSYEQYF.

Notes on this clonotype: This may come from a read error, since a much larger clone is one base off. The chain joins TRBV27 to TRBJ1-2; D remains unclear. The CDR3 loop spans 15 amino acids. CDR1 is MNHEY, CDR2 SMNVEV, per germline (reference sequence). The CDR3 is CGSSSHRRANYGYTF. The CDR3 coding sequence is TGTGGCAGCAGCTCCCACCGGCGAGCTAACTATGGCTACACCTTC.

On this clonotype: A much bigger clone sits one base away, suggesting this may be a read error. The V gene is TRBV6-2 or TRBV6-3, the J gene TRBJ1-1; 9 positions match TRBD1. In germline, CDR1 is MNHEY, CDR2 SVGEGT. V was pared by 0 bases and J by 11 bases, with 7 bases of the junction left unmatched. The CDR3 length is 14 residues. The CDR3 loop is CASSYSGTGKRAFF. The CDR3 DNA reads as TGTGCCAGCAGTTACTCCGGGACAGGGAAGCGTGCTTTCTTT.

This clonotype appeared many times. The rearrangement uses TRBV24-1 and TRBJ2-6, with TRBD1 matching over 8 bases. V shed 5 bases and J 3 bases; nucleotides not matched to a gene: 5. This CDR3 comprises 16 residues. CDR1 KGHDR and CDR2 SFDVKD come from the germline V gene. In nucleotides, the CDR3 is TGTGCCACCAGTGTGGCCAGGGGGCGTGGGGCCAACGTCCTGACTTTC. This translates into CATSVARGRGANVLTF.

This clonotype was observed at least ten times. V and J are TRBV10-3 and TRBJ1-1; D unclear. This CDR3 region has 11 residues. Germline V gene lookup returns CDR1 ENHRY and CDR2 SYGVKD. Trimming stripped 2 bases from V and 5 bases from J, with 3 bases between. CDR3 protein: CAISEGTEAFF. CDR3 in DNA: TGTGCCATCAGTGAGGGGACTGAAGCTTTCTTT.

At least ten counts were recorded for this clonotype. This sequence joins TRBV6-1 and TRBJ2-2; D unclear. Germline-derived CDR1 and CDR2 are MNHNS and SASEGT. This CDR3 region has 14 residues. V shed 2 bases and J shed 2 bases, with 6 bases lying between them. CDR3 nucleotide sequence: TGTGCCAGCAGTGAACTACCAAACACCGGGGAGCTGTTTTTT. Its translation: CASSELPNTGELFF.

This clonotype was observed many times. The chain uses TRBV12-3 or TRBV12-4 and TRBJ1-5; D is uncertain. The CDR3 contains 15 residues. Trimming removed 3 bases at V and 6 bases at J, with 15 bases between. The CDR3 DNA reads as TGTGCCAGCAGTTTGAGCCCCGGTCGTGCTCAGCCCCAGCATTTT. Amino acids: CASSLSPGRAQPQHF.

The rearrangement joins TRBV28 to TRBJ1-5; D unclear. The length of the CDR3 is 15 residues. V lost 1 base and J 0 bases, leaving 7 bases between the germline ends. Per the germline V gene, CDR1 is MDHEN and CDR2 is SYDVKM. The CDR3 is CASSLLVYSNQPQHF. CDR3 in DNA: TGTGCCAGCAGTTTATTGGTCTATAGCAATCAGCCCCAGCATTTT.

Points on this clonotype: The junction shows a germline mismatch at one end, possibly a read error. The DNA for the CDR3 is TGCGCCAGCAGTCAAGATGAGGAAGCGGGGCCCCGGGAAGAGACCCAGTACTTC. It yields the protein CASSQDEEAGPREETQYF. V and J are TRBV4-1 and TRBJ2-5; TRBD2 aligns across 7 bases. This CDR3 comprises 18 residues. Looked up from germline, CDR1 is MGHRA and CDR2 is YSYEKL.

This clonotype was picked up a small number of times. The chain links TRBV7-3 to TRBJ2-3; D not certain. CDR1 is SGHTA and CDR2 is FQGTGA in the germline V gene. The length of the CDR3 is 15 residues. Trimming took 0 bases from V and 0 from J, leaving 7 bases between them. The CDR3 DNA follows: TGTGCCAGCAGCTTAACGAGGCAGAGCACAGATACGCAGTATTTT. Its translation is CASSLTRQSTDTQYF.

This clonotype was observed at least ten times. The V call is TRBV11-2, the J call TRBJ1-5, with TRBD1 matching 7 bases. The CDR3 runs to 16 residues. CDR1 is SGHAT and CDR2 is FQNNGV in the germline V gene. V lost 1 base to trimming and J lost 4 bases; unmatched junction nucleotides: 7. The CDR3 sequence: CASSLVTGTANQPQHF. The CDR3 nucleotides read TGTGCCAGCAGCTTAGTAACCGGGACAGCTAATCAGCCCCAGCATTTT.

The sample holds many counts of this clonotype. The V and J genes are TRBV2 and TRBJ2-6, with D possibly matching TRBD2 (5 bases). CDR1 is SNHLY, CDR2 FYNNEI, per germline. Trimming left V 1 base short and J 4 bases short, with 14 bases between. This CDR3 region has 17 residues. CDR3 protein: CASSEGSRARGANVLTF. The DNA for the CDR3 is TGTGCCAGCAGTGAAGGGTCGCGGGCGAGGGGGGCCAACGTCCTGACTTTC.

J is TRBJ2-6 and V is TRBV6-1; TRBD1 matches 9 bases. CDR1 MNHNS and CDR2 SASEGT come from the germline V gene. This CDR3 spans 17 amino acids. V was pared by 4 bases and J by 1 base, with 5 bases of the junction left unmatched. In DNA, the CDR3 is TGTGCCAGCAGTGTGACAGGGGGATGGTCTGGGGCCAACGTCCTGACTTTC. Its protein is CASSVTGGWSGANVLTF.

This chain connects TRBV2 to TRBJ2-1; D is perhaps TRBD2 (6 bases). Germline CDR1 SNHLY, CDR2 FYNNEI. The CDR3 has 15 residues. V was pared by 3 bases and J by 7 bases, with 16 bases between. DNA for the CDR3: TGTGCCAGCAGTGAGGAGCGGGCTAGCCTGAATGAGCAGTTCTTC. Translation gives CASSEERASLNEQFF.

This clonotype was detected ten times or more. The chain combines TRBV6-5 with TRBJ1-4; D is ambiguous. CDR1 and CDR2 (germline): MNHEY, SVGAGI. V was clipped by 1 base and J by 5 bases, with 2 bases between them. CDR3 length equals 12 residues. The CDR3 is CASSYYNEKLFF. Written as DNA, the CDR3 is TGTGCCAGCAGTTACTACAATGAAAAACTGTTTTTT.